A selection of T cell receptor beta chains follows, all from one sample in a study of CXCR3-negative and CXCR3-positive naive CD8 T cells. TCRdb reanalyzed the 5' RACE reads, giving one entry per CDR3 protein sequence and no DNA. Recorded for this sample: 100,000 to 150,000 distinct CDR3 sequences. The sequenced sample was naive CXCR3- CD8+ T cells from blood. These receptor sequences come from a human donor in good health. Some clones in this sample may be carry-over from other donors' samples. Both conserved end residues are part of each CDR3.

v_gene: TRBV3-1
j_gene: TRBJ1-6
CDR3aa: CASSQDWGSPLHF

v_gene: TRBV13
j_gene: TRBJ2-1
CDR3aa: CASSGRTVIYNEQFF

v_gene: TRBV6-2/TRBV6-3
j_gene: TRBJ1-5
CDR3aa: CASSDDGARYSNQPQHF

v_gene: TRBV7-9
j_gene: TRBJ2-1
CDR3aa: CASSPAGSRPGEQFF

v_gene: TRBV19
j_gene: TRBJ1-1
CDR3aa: CASSSGGSTEAFF

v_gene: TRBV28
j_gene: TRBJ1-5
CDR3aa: CASSLDRAQTYSNQPQHF

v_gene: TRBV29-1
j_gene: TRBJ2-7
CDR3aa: CSVEAPGIEQYF

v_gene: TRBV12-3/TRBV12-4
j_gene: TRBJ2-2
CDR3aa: CASSLEGTGELFF

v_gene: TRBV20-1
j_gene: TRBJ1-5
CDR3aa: CSAKTAGGYQPQHF

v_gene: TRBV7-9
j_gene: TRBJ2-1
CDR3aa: CASSSTTSPMVTRGEQFF

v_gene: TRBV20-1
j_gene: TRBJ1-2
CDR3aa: CSAMDKGGGYGYTF

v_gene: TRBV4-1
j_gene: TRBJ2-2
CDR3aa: CASSHPKSQASGELFF

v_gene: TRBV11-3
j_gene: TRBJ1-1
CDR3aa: CASSLEDTEAFF

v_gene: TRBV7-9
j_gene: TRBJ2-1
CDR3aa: CASIPITHFYNEQFF

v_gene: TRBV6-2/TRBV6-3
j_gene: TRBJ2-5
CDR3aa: CASRNSFRLAGAGHQETQYF

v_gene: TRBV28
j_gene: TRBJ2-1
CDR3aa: CASRLRGISYNEQFF

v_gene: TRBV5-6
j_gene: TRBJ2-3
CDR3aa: CASSLGGGTQYF

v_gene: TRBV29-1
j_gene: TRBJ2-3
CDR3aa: CSVVGAGEGDTQYF

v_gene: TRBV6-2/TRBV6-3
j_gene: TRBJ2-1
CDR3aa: CASTHTWGSYNEQFF

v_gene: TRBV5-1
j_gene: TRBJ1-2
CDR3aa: CASSPNSYGYTF

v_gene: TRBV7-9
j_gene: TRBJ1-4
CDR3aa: CASSSGQKLFF

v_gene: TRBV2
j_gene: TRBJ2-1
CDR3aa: CATTPGDEQFF

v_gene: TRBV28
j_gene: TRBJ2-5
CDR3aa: CASSFSRPSGQETQYF

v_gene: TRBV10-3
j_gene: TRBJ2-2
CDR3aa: CAISDRERLTGELFF

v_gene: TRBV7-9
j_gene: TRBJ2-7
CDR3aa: CASSSSGVIYEQYF

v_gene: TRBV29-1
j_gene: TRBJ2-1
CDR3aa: CSVVVSGGAIDEQFF

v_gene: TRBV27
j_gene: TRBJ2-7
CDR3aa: CASKEGDSEQYF

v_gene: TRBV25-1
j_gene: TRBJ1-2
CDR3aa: CASSDRIGGRTYGYTF

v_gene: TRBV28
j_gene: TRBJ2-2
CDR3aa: CAHLGNWNTGELFF

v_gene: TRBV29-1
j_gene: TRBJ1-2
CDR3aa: CSVIGQGSDGYTF

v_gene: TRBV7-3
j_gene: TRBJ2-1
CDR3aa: CASSRLAGDDEQFF

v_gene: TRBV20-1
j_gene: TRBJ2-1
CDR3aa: CSAESSDFYEQFF

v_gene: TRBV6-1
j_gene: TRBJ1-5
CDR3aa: CASSEMPGNNQPQHF

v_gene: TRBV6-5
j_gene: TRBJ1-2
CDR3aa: CASRTTGTAGGYTF

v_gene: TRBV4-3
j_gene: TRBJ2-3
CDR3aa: CASSQDRSGGDLDTQYF

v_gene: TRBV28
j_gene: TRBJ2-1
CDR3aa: CASSSPIDSPTEQFF

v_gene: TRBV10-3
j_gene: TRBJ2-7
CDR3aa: CAISETGSAYEQYF

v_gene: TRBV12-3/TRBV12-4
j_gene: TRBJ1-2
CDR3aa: CASSTGTNYGYTF

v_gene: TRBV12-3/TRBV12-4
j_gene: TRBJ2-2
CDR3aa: CASSFSLGPPGRNTGELFF

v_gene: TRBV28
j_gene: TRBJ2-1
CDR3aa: CASTTSAGGSYNEQFF

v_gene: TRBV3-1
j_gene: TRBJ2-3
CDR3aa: CASSQGTTGYFGTQYF

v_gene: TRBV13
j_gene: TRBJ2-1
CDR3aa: CASSLGLADNEQFF

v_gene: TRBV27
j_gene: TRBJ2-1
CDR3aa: CASSLAGAFNEQFF

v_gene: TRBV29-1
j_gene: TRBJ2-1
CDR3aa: CSVPGQTIYNEQFF

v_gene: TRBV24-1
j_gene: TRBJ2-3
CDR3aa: CATSEGAGVNTDTQYF

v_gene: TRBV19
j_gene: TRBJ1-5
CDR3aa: CATATGNGNQPQHF

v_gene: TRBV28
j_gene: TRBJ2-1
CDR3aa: CASSFRGPRDNEQFF

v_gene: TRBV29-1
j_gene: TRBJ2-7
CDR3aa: CSVTAQGDYEQYF

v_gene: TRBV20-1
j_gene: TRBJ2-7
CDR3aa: CSASELAGLSYEQYF

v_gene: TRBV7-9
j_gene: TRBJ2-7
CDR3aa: CASSLALTEQYF

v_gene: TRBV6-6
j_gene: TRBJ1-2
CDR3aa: CASSYSTGTYGYTF

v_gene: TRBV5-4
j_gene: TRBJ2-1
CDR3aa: CASSIEGTSGNNEQFF